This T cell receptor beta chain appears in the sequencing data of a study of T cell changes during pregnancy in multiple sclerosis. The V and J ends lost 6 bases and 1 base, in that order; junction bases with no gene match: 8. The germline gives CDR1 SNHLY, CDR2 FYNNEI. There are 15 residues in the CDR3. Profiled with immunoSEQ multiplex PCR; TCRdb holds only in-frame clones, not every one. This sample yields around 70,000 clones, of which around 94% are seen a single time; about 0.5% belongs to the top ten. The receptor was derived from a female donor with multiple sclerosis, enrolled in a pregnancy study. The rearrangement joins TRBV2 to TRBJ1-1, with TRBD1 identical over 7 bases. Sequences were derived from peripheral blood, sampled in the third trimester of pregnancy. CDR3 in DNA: TGTGCCAGCAGCCCTCGGACAGGTCAGAACACTGAAGCTTTCTTT. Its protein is CASSPRTGQNTEAFF.